Many counts were recorded for the clone carrying this T cell receptor (beta chain). Its target is unknown. The sample originates from a study of tumor and adjacent non-tumor tissue in lung cancer. Overall study context: There were about twelve adenocarcinoma, 2 squamous cell carcinoma and 1 small cell lung cancer cases. On average, productive TCRbeta reads reached roughly 4.2 million per sample. Overall study results and limits: Significantly higher TCR diversity was found in tumor than normal lung.

Trimming pared 6 bases from V and 3 bases from J, leaving 6 bases between. From germline, CDR1 is MNHNS and CDR2 SASEGT. The CDR3 has 11 residues. This sample's RNA came from whole unsorted tissue. The normal lung tissue was taken more than 3 cm from the tumor edge. The library came from three nested PCR rounds adapted from ARM-PCR protocols. TCRdb recomputed calls from the multiplex PCR reads with MiXCR, one row per CDR3 protein. Of tens of thousands of distinct CDR3 sequences listed, around 70% are singletons. The TCR comes from a woman between 50 and 59 years old with non-small cell lung cancer. The sequenced material came from distant non-tumor lung tissue. The chain combines TRBV6-1 with TRBJ2-7; no reliable D call. In nucleotides, the CDR3 is TGTGCCAGCAGGAGTAGCTACGAGCAGTACTTC. Its translation is CASRSSYEQYF.